Shown below are 20 T cell receptor beta chains from a single sample sequenced in a study of shared clonotypes between healthy human individuals. The method was immunoSEQ multiplex PCR; TCRdb's version includes in-frame clones alone and lacks a portion of them. The sample holds roughly 2.2 million clones, approximately 90% seen once. Sample: naive CD4+ T cells from PBMCs. Subset specified: CD45RA+ positively selected. These receptors all stem from a man between 18 and 35 years old in good health. Some clones in this sample may be carry-over from other donors' samples.

The V gene is TRBV28, the J gene TRBJ1-1, with TRBD1 as a possible D gene (6 bases). Germline CDR1 reads MDHEN; CDR2 reads SYDVKM. The CDR3 is 14 amino acids. Trimming stripped 4 bases from V and 4 bases from J, with 13 bases between. For the CDR3, the DNA is TGTGCCAGCAGTTCCGGGGGCCCCGTCACTGAAGCTTTCTTT. As protein: CASSSGGPVTEAFF.

J is TRBJ1-2 and V is TRBV5-6, with D possibly TRBD1 on 6 matching bases. The V gene's germline CDR1 is SGHDT and CDR2 YYEEEE. Trimming took 4 bases from V and 2 from J, leaving 12 bases between them. This CDR3 contains 14 residues. CDR3 sequence: CASSDTGRNYGYTF. The DNA for the CDR3 is TGTGCCAGCAGCGATACAGGGAGGAACTATGGCTACACCTTC.

This clone is a singleton in its sample. V gene TRBV6-5 combines with J gene TRBJ2-5, with a weak D call TRBD1 (5 bases). The germline gives CDR1 MNHEY, CDR2 SVGAGI. The CDR3 contains 16 residues. Trimming shortened V by 0 bases and J by 4 bases, and 15 bases separated the two germline ends. In nucleotides, the CDR3 is TGTGCCAGCAGTTACTCTGGGGCCCAAAACGCAGAGACCCAGTACTTC. Translation: CASSYSGAQNAETQYF.

The chain recombines TRBV7-2 with TRBJ2-3; 11 nucleotides line up with TRBD2. Germline assignment: CDR1 SGHTA and CDR2 FQGNSA. The ends lost 4 bases at V and 2 bases at J; junction bases unmatched: 5. The CDR3 is 16 residues long. The CDR3 DNA reads TGTGCCAGCAGCTCAACTAGCGGGAGAACCACAGATACGCAGTATTTT. The encoded protein is CASSSTSGRTTDTQYF.

The rearrangement links TRBV29-1 to TRBJ2-5; D is possibly TRBD2 (6 bases). Germline V gene sequence: CDR1 SQVTM, CDR2 ANQGSEA. V was shortened by 8 bases and J by 5 bases, with 15 bases between the two germline ends. This CDR3 is 12 amino acids long. CDR3 sequence: CSYSLAGETQYF. CDR3 nucleotide sequence: TGCAGCTATTCTTTGGCGGGGGAGACCCAGTACTTC.

The V and J genes are TRBV2 and TRBJ1-5; D gene unclear. The CDR3 length is 15 residues. Per the germline V gene, CDR1 is SNHLY and CDR2 is FYNNEI. Trimming removed 7 bases from V and 9 bases from J, with 22 bases in between. The CDR3 sequence: CASTYGLPSSWPQHF. CDR3 DNA sequence: TGTGCCAGCACCTACGGCCTCCCATCCTCGTGGCCCCAGCATTTT.

This clone was picked up one time. The chain's CDR3 is CASHLLSGSLNEQFF. CDR3 coding DNA: TGCGCCAGCCACCTTCTTAGCGGGAGCCTCAATGAGCAGTTCTTC. The chain links TRBV5-1 to TRBJ2-1; 9 bases are a match to TRBD2. V dropped 7 bases and J dropped 6; count of bases not matched to a gene: 11. Germline V gives CDR1 SGHRS, CDR2 YFSETQ. CDR3 length equals 15 residues.

The chain joins TRBV5-1 to TRBJ2-5; TRBD2 aligns across 7 bases. Losses at the gene ends were 1 base for V and 0 bases for J; bases not matched to a gene: 6. The CDR3 sequence is 16 residues long. Germline CDR1 reads SGHRS; CDR2 reads YFSETQ. The CDR3 protein is CASSLSKAGNQETQYF. The CDR3 DNA reads as TGCGCCAGCAGCTTGTCTAAAGCGGGGAACCAAGAGACCCAGTACTTC.

The chain employs TRBV11-3 and TRBJ2-7, with TRBD1 identical over 7 bases. The CDR3 is 13 residues long. V was pared by 4 bases and J by 2 bases, with 2 bases of the junction left unmatched. Germline V lookup: CDR1 SGHNT, CDR2 YENEEA. CDR3: CASSSGQPYEQYF. Written as DNA, the CDR3 is TGTGCCAGCAGCTCGGGACAGCCCTACGAGCAGTACTTC. Based on the CDR3 plus reference TRBV11-3 and TRBJ2-7, the full variable domain is EAGVVQSPRYKIIEKKQPVAFWCNPISGHNTLYWYLQNLGQGPELLIRYENEEAVDDSQLPKDRFSAERLKGVDSTLKIQPAELGDSAVYLCASSSGQPYEQYFGPGTRLTVT.

The chain carries TRBV7-6 and TRBJ2-5; D not certain. Trimming cost V 1 base and J 9 bases, with 15 bases left between them. The CDR3 loop spans 14 amino acids. The V gene's germline CDR1 is SGHVS and CDR2 FNYEAQ. Here the CDR3 reads CASSLGNQKVSQYF. CDR3 sequence (DNA): TGTGCCAGCAGCTTAGGGAACCAGAAAGTGTCCCAGTACTTC. Full variable domain (remainder filled in from reference TRBV7-6 and TRBJ2-5): GAGVSQSPRYKVTKRGQDVALRCDPISGHVSLYWYRQALGQGPEFLTYFNYEAQQDKSGLPNDRFSAERPEGSISTLTIQRTEQRDSAMYRCASSLGNQKVSQYFGPGTRLLVL.

The rearrangement links TRBV4-1 to TRBJ2-2, with D hard to call. The CDR3 consists of 15 residues. Germline V CDR1 and CDR2: MGHRA, YSYEKL. The V gene lost 0 bases and the J gene lost 3 bases, with 8 bases spanning the gap. CDR3 residues: CASSQDHTYTGELFF. The CDR3 nucleotides read TGCGCCAGCAGCCAAGACCACACCTACACCGGGGAGCTGTTTTTT.

The gene calls are TRBV28 and TRBJ2-3; tentatively, D is TRBD2 (5 bases). CDR1 is MDHEN and CDR2 is SYDVKM in the germline V gene. This CDR3 contains 13 residues. The ends were cut back, 5 bases at V and 2 bases at J, with 8 bases in the middle. CDR3: CASSQTITDTQYF. CDR3 coding DNA: TGTGCCAGCAGTCAGACTATCACAGATACGCAGTATTTT.

Concerning this clone itself: This sample also contains other DNA sequences that code for the same CDR3. The chain employs TRBV5-1 and TRBJ2-3; 7 bases are shared with TRBD1. With 5 bases clipped from V and 0 bases from J, the junction kept 6 bases outside the gene matches. Germline V gene lookup returns CDR1 SGHRS and CDR2 YFSETQ. The CDR3 is 15 amino acids. In nucleotides, the CDR3 is TGCGCCAGCAGTGTACAGGGGTCTAGCACAGATACGCAGTATTTT. It specifies CASSVQGSSTDTQYF.

The V call is TRBV6-6, the J call TRBJ2-1; D possibly uses TRBD1 or TRBD2 (5 bases each). Deletions cut 0 bases from V and 5 bases from J, with 8 bases between. The length of the CDR3 is 14 residues. Germline values: CDR1 MNHNY, CDR2 SVGAGI (reference sequence). In DNA, the CDR3 is TGTGCCAGCAGTTACTCCTGGGGGAACAATGAGCAGTTCTTC. Translation: CASSYSWGNNEQFF.

The V and J genes are TRBV19 and TRBJ2-5; D unclear. Trimming removed 0 bases from V and 7 bases from J, with 15 bases in between. This CDR3 is 15 amino acids long. Germline CDR1 and CDR2: LNHDA and SQIVND (reference sequence). CDR3 loop: CASSIDPLGTGTQYF. CDR3 bases: TGTGCCAGTAGTATAGACCCGTTGGGTACGGGGACCCAGTACTTC.

This chain connects TRBV4-1 to TRBJ2-5, with 11 bases that match TRBD2. The trim removed 1 base at V and 4 bases at J, leaving 11 bases unmatched. The CDR3 is made up of 18 amino acids. CDR1 is MGHRA and CDR2 is YSYEKL in the germline V gene. CDR3 sequence reads: CASSQGRRASGRPETQYF. CDR3 DNA sequence: TGCGCCAGCAGCCAAGGGAGGCGGGCTAGCGGGAGGCCAGAGACCCAGTACTTC.

V and J are TRBV11-2 and TRBJ2-2; 7 nucleotides line up with TRBD2. The germline gives CDR1 SGHAT, CDR2 FQNNGV. The CDR3 spans 17 residues. Trimming took 2 bases from V and 4 from J; bases not matched to a gene: 10. The CDR3 nucleotides read TGTGCCAGCAGCTTAACAGCGGGAAAAGGGACCACCGGGGAGCTGTTTTTT. This translates into CASSLTAGKGTTGELFF. The full variable domain, completed using reference TRBV11-2 and TRBJ2-2, is EAGVAQSPRYKIIEKRQSVAFWCNPISGHATLYWYQQILGQGPKLLIQFQNNGVVDDSQLPKDRFSAERLKGVDSTLKIQPAKLEDSAVYLCASSLTAGKGTTGELFFGEGSRLTVL.

This chain uses TRBV10-3 with TRBJ1-5; a weak D match, TRBD1 (6 bases). CDR1 and CDR2 from the germline V gene are ENHRY and SYGVKD. The V gene lost 7 bases and the J gene lost 6 bases, with 13 bases spanning the gap. The CDR3 consists of 13 residues. The CDR3 sequence: CAINTGPSQPQHF. Written as DNA, the CDR3 is TGTGCCATCAATACAGGGCCGAGTCAGCCCCAGCATTTT.

This chain uses TRBV19 with TRBJ2-1; 10 positions match TRBD2. The V and J ends lost 8 bases and 6 bases, in that order; junction bases with no gene match: 4. This CDR3 has 13 residues. Per the germline V gene, CDR1 is LNHDA and CDR2 is SQIVND (reference sequence). The CDR3 sequence: CASAASGSNEQFF. The CDR3 DNA sequence: TGTGCCAGTGCGGCTAGCGGGAGCAATGAGCAGTTCTTC.

The chain carries TRBV29-1 and TRBJ2-1; 7 bases map to TRBD1. Losses at the gene ends were 6 bases for V and 1 base for J; bases not matched to a gene: 12. The CDR3 is 16 amino acids. CDR1 is SQVTM, CDR2 ANQGSEA, per germline. The CDR3 DNA is TGCAGCGTCGCCGTTATGACAGGGTTTTCCTACAATGAGCAGTTCTTC. It specifies CSVAVMTGFSYNEQFF.